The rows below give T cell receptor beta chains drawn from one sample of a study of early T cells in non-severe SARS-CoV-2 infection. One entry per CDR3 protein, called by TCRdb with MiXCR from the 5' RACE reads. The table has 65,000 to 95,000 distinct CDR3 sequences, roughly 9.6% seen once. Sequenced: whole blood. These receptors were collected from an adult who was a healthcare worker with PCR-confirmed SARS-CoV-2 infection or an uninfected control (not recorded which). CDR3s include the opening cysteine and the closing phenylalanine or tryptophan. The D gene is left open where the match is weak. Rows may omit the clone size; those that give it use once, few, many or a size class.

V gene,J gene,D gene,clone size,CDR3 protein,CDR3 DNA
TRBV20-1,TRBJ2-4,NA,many,CSAGRGGIKNIQYF,TGCAGTGCTGGTCGAGGCGGTATAAAAAACATTCAGTACTTC
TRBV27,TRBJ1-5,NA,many,CASSHRASNQPQHF,TGTGCCAGCAGCCATAGGGCTAGCAATCAGCCCCAGCATTTT
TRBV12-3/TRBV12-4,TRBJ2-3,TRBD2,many,CASSYTGTSGRSF,TGTGCCAGCAGTTACACCGGGACTAGCGGGAGAAGTTTT
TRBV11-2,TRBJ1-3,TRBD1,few,CASSLRTGKSGNTIYF,TGTGCCAGCAGCTTAAGGACAGGGAAGTCTGGAAACACCATATATTTT
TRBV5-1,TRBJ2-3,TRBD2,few,CASSGTSRTDTQYF,TGCGCCAGCAGCGGGACTAGCCGCACAGATACGCAGTATTTT
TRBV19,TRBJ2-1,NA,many,CASSVSGYNEQFF,TGTGCCAGTAGTGTTAGCGGCTACAATGAGCAGTTCTTC
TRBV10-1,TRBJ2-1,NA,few,CASSELGPGKQFF,TGCGCCAGCAGTGAACTTGGACCCGGTAAGCAGTTCTTC
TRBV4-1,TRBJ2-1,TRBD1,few,CASSHGTGHNEQFF,TGCGCCAGCAGCCACGGGACAGGGCACAATGAGCAGTTCTTC
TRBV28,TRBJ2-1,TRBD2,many,CASSLGGAGKNEQFF,TGTGCCAGCAGTTTGGGGGGAGCGGGGAAGAATGAGCAGTTCTTC
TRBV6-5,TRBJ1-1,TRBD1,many,CASSRGDTEAFF,TGTGCCAGCAGCAGGGGGGATACTGAAGCTTTCTTT
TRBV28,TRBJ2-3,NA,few,CASSLYASSTDTQYF,TGTGCCAGCAGTTTATACGCTAGTAGCACAGATACGCAGTATTTT
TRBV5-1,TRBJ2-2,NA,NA,CASSFSARDTGELFF,TGCGCCAGCAGCTTCTCAGCGAGGGACACCGGGGAGCTGTTTTTT
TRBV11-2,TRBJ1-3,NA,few,CASSLVAYSGNTIYF,TGTGCCAGCAGCTTAGTAGCCTACTCTGGAAACACCATATATTTT
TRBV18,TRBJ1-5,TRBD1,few,CASSPDRANQPQHF,TGTGCCAGCTCACCCGACAGGGCGAATCAGCCCCAGCATTTT
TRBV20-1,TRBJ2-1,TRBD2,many,CSARTGLAGGNEQFF,TGCAGTGCTAGGACCGGACTAGCGGGAGGAAATGAGCAGTTCTTC
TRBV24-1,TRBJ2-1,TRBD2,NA,CATAGTSAYNEQFF,TGTGCCACCGCCGGGACTAGCGCTTACAATGAGCAGTTCTTC
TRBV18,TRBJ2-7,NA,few,CASSPRGAGWEQYF,TGTGCCAGCTCACCACGCGGGGCGGGATGGGAGCAGTACTTC
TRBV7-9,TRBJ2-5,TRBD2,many,CASSPGLAGAAKNQETQYF,TGTGCCAGCAGCCCGGGACTAGCGGGAGCAGCAAAGAACCAAGAGACCCAGTACTTC
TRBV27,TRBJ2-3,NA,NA,CASSSLQGRGTDTQYF,TGTGCCAGCAGTTCCCTGCAGGGGAGAGGCACAGATACGCAGTATTTT
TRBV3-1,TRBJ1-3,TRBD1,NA,CASSQGRGSGNTIYF,TGTGCCAGCAGCCAAGGCAGGGGGTCTGGAAACACCATATATTTT
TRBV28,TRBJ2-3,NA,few,CASSHPGSTNTQYF,TGTGCCAGCAGCCACCCCGGGAGTACCAATACGCAGTATTTT
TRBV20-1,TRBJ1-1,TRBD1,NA,CSANIQGVGTEAFF,TGCAGTGCTAACATACAGGGGGTAGGCACTGAAGCTTTCTTT
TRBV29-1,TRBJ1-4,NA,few,CSSKQIATNEKLFF,TGCAGCAGTAAACAGATTGCAACTAATGAAAAACTGTTTTTT
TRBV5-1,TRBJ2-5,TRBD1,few,CASSPGTEQETQYF,TGCGCCAGCAGCCCCGGGACAGAACAAGAGACCCAGTACTTC
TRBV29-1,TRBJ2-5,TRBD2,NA,CSVDPAGGIEETQYF,TGCAGCGTTGACCCAGCGGGAGGCATTGAAGAGACCCAGTACTTC
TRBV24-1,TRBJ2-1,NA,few,CATRLGRENEQFF,TGTGCCACCAGGCTAGGACGGGAAAATGAGCAGTTCTTC
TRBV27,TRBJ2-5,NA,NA,CASSSRQLKTQYF,TGTGCCAGCAGTTCCCGACAGTTAAAGACCCAGTACTTC